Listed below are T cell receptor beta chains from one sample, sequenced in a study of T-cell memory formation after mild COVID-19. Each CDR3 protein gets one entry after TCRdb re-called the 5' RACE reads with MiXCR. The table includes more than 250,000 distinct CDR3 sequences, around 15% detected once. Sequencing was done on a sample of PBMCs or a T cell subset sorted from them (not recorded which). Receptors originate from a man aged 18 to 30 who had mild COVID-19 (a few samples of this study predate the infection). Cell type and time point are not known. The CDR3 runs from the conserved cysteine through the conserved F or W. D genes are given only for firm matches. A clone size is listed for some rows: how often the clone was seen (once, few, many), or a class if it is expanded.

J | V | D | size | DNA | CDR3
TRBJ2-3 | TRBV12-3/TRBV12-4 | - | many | TGTGCCAGCAGTTCCAGCCCCTCTACGCAGTATTTT | CASSSSPSTQYF
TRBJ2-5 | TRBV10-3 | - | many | TGTGCCATCAGTGAGTCGGGTGCGGATGGGGAGACCCAGTACTTC | CAISESGADGETQYF
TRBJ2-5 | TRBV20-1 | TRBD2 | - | TGCAGGAGCGGGAACCAAGAGACCCAGTACTTC | CRSGNQETQYF
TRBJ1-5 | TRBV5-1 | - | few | TGCGCCAGCAGCTTGGAGGGAAACGGTGGTCAGCCCCAGCATTTT | CASSLEGNGGQPQHF
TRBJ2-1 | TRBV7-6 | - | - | TGTGCCAGCAGCCCCCGGTACAGGAGCTCCTACAATGAGCAGTTCTTC | CASSPRYRSSYNEQFF
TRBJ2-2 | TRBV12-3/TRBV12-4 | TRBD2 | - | TGTGCCAGCAGCTTTCAGCTAGCGGGGGCCGACACCGGGGAGCTGTTTTTT | CASSFQLAGADTGELFF
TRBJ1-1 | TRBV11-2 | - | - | TGTGCCAGCAGCTGGGAGAGGGACACTGAAGCTTTCTTT | CASSWERDTEAFF
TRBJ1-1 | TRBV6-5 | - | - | TGTGCCAGCAGCGTATACAGGCTCGGCACTGAAGCTTTCTTT | CASSVYRLGTEAFF
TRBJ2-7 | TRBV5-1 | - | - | TGCGCCAGCAGCTGGGACGAGTACGAGCAGTACTTC | CASSWDEYEQYF
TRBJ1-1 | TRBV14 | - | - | TGTGCCAGCAGCCGTAGGTGGGCAGCGAACACTGAAGCTTTCTTT | CASSRRWAANTEAFF
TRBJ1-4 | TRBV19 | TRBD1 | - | TGTGCCACCCAGACGGGACAGGGTGAAAAACTGTTTTTT | CATQTGQGEKLFF
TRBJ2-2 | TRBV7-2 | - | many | TGTGCCAGCAGCTTCAGGACGAACACCGGGGAGCTGTTTTTT | CASSFRTNTGELFF
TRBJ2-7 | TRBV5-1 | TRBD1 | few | TGCGCCAGCAGCTCTGGACAGGGGACACTGAATTTACTCGCCTACGAGCAGTACTTC | CASSSGQGTLNLLAYEQYF